What follows describes a single T cell receptor (beta chain). Its target is unknown. The CDR3 runs 16 residues. Germline V gene sequence: CDR1 MNHEY, CDR2 SVGAGI. With 5 bases removed from V and 0 bases from J, the gap between germline ends came to 15 bases. Original data processing: Samples held a median of around 92,000 TCRs, range about 20,000–690,600. TCRdb reanalysed the RACE reads using MiXCR and keeps one entry per CDR3 protein. The V and J calls reflect TCRdb's pipeline rather than the authors' work. The table has 75,000 to 100,000 distinct CDR3 sequences, roughly an eighth seen once. Time point reported: patch test 1, 2 weeks after DPC sensitization. Stated treatment: therapeutic diphenylcyclopropenone sensitization with weekly scalp DPC. The source of the sample is a study of human T cells and chemical hapten exposure. For the study at large: Per-sample variation in TCR yield stemmed mainly from small pooled library volume differences. Findings and limits, study-wide: Unchanged with DPC sensitization were TCRs above 1 in 1000 frequency.

The V call is TRBV6-5, the J call TRBJ2-3, with D unclear. This material consisted of whole blood, taken in connection with sensitization to the hapten diphenylcyclopropenone (DPC). This clonotype originated in a woman aged 40 to 50 with alopecia areata. Some clones in this sample may be carry-over from other donors' samples. CDR3 DNA sequence: TGTGCCAGCAGTAGGGCGGTTGGTAGCAGCACAGATACGCAGTATTTT. Its protein product is CASSRAVGSSTDTQYF.